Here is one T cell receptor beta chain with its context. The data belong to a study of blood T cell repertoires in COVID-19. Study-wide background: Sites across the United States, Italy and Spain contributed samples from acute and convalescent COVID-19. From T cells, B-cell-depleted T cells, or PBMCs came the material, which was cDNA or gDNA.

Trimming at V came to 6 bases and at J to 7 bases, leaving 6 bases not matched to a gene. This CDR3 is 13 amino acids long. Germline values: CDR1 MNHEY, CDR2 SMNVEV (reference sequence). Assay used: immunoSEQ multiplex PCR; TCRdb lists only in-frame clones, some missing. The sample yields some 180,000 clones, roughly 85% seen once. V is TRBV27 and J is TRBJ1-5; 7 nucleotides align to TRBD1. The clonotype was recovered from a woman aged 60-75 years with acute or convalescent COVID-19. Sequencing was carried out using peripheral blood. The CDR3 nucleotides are TGTGCCAGCAGGACAGGGCGGTCCCAGCCCCAGCATTTT. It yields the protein CASRTGRSQPQHF.